The entry below gives a single T cell receptor (beta chain) sequence along with its context. Time point of the sample: newly diagnosed, previously untreated cHL patient sample. Magnetic negative selection of thawed PBMCs was the method by which CD4+ T cells were purified. Only in-frame clones appear in the TCRdb table, and some are missing; sequencing was by immunoSEQ multiplex PCR. Among approximately 21,000 clones listed, 90% to 95% were seen once. This entry is derived from a study of PD-1 blockade in classical Hodgkin lymphoma. Sequenced material: CD4+ T cells from blood. This sequence originates from a human donor with classical Hodgkin lymphoma.

CDR3 DNA sequence: TGCAGCGTCCGCGGGGGGGTATCGGGGCATGAGCAGTTCTTC. It is translated as CSVRGGVSGHEQFF. The chain uses TRBV29-1 and TRBJ2-1; TRBD2 aligns across 9 bases. Unmatched junction bases numbered 11, after V lost 6 bases and J lost 8 bases. The length of the CDR3 is 14 residues. Germline V gene sequence: CDR1 SQVTM, CDR2 ANQGSEA.